One and the same sample provided the 28 T cell receptor beta chains below, sequenced in a study of T cells in Graves' hyperthyroidism and ophthalmopathy. What was amplified from RNA transcripts were TCR beta CDR3 regions. Researchers ran a first-round RT-PCR on the TCR CDR3 using the HTBI primer set. TCRdb re-analysed the multiplex PCR reads in MiXCR, keeping a single row per CDR3 protein. The repertoire has approximately 400,000 distinct CDR3 sequences, more than 13% of them found once; the top ten carry around 27%. Sequenced sample: blood. These receptors originate from a man aged 50 or older with Graves' ophthalmopathy.

In the case of this clonotype: Compared with germline, one end of the junction differs, possibly owing to a read error. The CDR3 is CASSDSIGRDSYNEQFF. The CDR3 DNA sequence: TGTGCCAGCAGTGACTCTATCGGGAGGGATTCCTACAATGAGCAGTTCTTC. The chain combines TRBV6-5 with TRBJ2-1, with TRBD2 identical over 8 bases. The CDR3 sequence is 17 residues long. Per the germline V gene, CDR1 is MNHEY and CDR2 is SVGAGI.

Many counts were recorded for this clonotype. The chain joins TRBV28 to TRBJ2-4; 8 positions agree with TRBD1. Germline CDR1 is MDHEN and CDR2 is SYDVKM. V dropped 5 bases and J dropped 0; count of bases not matched to a gene: 6. The length of the CDR3 is 16 residues. The CDR3 sequence: CASSLDRARAKNIQYF. CDR3 bases: TGTGCCAGCAGTCTGGACAGGGCAAGAGCCAAAAACATTCAGTACTTC.

This clonotype was recorded many times. The chain employs TRBV18 and TRBJ2-3; 11 bases are a match to TRBD2. This CDR3 comprises 16 residues. V was pared by 3 bases and J by 1 base, with 3 bases of the junction left unmatched. Germline loops: CDR1 KGHSH, CDR2 LQKENI. The DNA for the CDR3 is TGTGCCAGCTCACCCTCGACTAGCGGGGGCACAGATACGCAGTATTTT. The encoded protein is CASSPSTSGGTDTQYF.

In this sample, this clonotype turned up many times. CDR3 DNA: TGTGCCAGCAGTAAGGTTGGAACAGGCCAAGGCTACACCTTC. Translation: CASSKVGTGQGYTF. The chain is built from TRBV12-3 or TRBV12-4 and TRBJ1-2; maybe TRBD1 (5 bases). Trimming stripped 5 bases from V and 8 bases from J, with 18 bases between. This CDR3 has 14 residues.

This clonotype came up many times. The chain joins TRBV27 to TRBJ2-5, with D perhaps given as TRBD1 or TRBD2 (5 bases each). Germline assignment: CDR1 MNHEY and CDR2 SMNVEV (reference sequence). Trimming stripped 5 bases from V and 2 bases from J, with 15 bases between. The CDR3 loop spans 15 amino acids. CDR3 protein: CASSLNRDGQETQYF. The CDR3 DNA is TGTGCCAGCAGTCTAAACCGGGACGGTCAAGAGACCCAGTACTTC.

This sequence joins TRBV5-4 and TRBJ2-3; the D gene is possibly TRBD1 (6 bases). Trimming took 5 bases from V and 0 from J, leaving 19 bases between them. This CDR3 comprises 17 residues. Germline V gene lookup returns CDR1 SGHNT and CDR2 YYREEE (reference sequence). Here the CDR3 DNA reads TGTGCCAGCAGACCCCCCGACAGGACACATAGCACAGATACGCAGTATTTT. Residues: CASRPPDRTHSTDTQYF.

This clonotype was found many times. This chain uses TRBV3-1 with TRBJ2-1, with D perhaps matching TRBD2 (6 bases). Germline V lookup: CDR1 LGHDT, CDR2 YNNKEL (reference sequence). CDR3 length: 14 residues. Trimming stripped 5 bases from V and 6 bases from J, with 14 bases between. The CDR3 nucleotides are TGTGCCAGCAGCTCCAGGGTGGGGGGCAATGAGCAGTTCTTC. This gives the protein CASSSRVGGNEQFF.

This sequence joins TRBV3-1 and TRBJ2-4, with 7 bases matching TRBD1. The CDR3 is made up of 15 amino acids. CDR1 is LGHDT and CDR2 is YNNKEL in the germline V gene (reference sequence). V gave up 2 bases and J gave up 3 bases; unmatched junction bases: 4. The CDR3 protein is CASSQTGTVKNIQYF. CDR3 sequence (DNA): TGTGCCAGCAGCCAAACCGGGACAGTCAAAAACATTCAGTACTTC.

This clonotype was seen at least ten times. The V gene is TRBV5-6, the J gene TRBJ2-5; 7 bases are a match to TRBD2. CDR3 length: 15 amino acids. Trimming at V came to 4 bases and at J to 2 bases, leaving 8 bases not matched to a gene. In germline, CDR1 is SGHDT, CDR2 YYEEEE. The CDR3 loop is CASSGPSGVQETQYF. The CDR3 DNA reads TGTGCCAGCAGCGGGCCTAGCGGAGTTCAAGAGACCCAGTACTTC.

This chain joins TRBV18 and TRBJ2-6, with 8 bases fitting TRBD1. The CDR3 has 16 residues. The germline V gene encodes CDR1 KGHSH and CDR2 LQKENI. The V segment lost 3 bases and the J segment 1 base; nucleotides outside the gene matches: 2. In DNA form, the CDR3 reads TGTGCCAGCTCACCTCGACAGGGGTCTGGGGCCAACGTCCTGACTTTC. Translation: CASSPRQGSGANVLTF.

This clonotype showed up many times. Mismatch with germline at one junction end may stem from a read error. The rearrangement uses TRBV5-1 and TRBJ1-5, with 9 bases matching TRBD1. CDR1 and CDR2 (germline): SGHRS, YFSETQ. CDR3 size: 14 residues. DNA of the CDR3: TGTGCCAGCAGTTCCGGGACAGGGAATCAGCCCCAGCATTTT. This encodes CASSSGTGNQPQHF.

This clonotype was counted many times. The rearrangement joins TRBV29-1 to TRBJ2-4, with 8 bases aligning to TRBD2. This CDR3 spans 14 amino acids. The V segment lost 3 bases and the J segment 4 bases; nucleotides outside the gene matches: 5. The germline gives CDR1 SQVTM, CDR2 ANQGSEA. For the CDR3, the DNA is TGCAGCGTTGAGCATCCGGGGGGGAAAAACATTCAGTACTTC. It is translated as CSVEHPGGKNIQYF.

Turning to this clonotype: One end of the junction varies from germline; a read error may be responsible. The V call is TRBV7-2, the J call TRBJ2-7, with a weak D call TRBD1 (6 bases). CDR1 is SGHTA, CDR2 FQGNSA, per germline. This CDR3 is 13 amino acids long. The CDR3 spells CASSPQAGDVSEF. The CDR3 nucleotides are TGTGCCAGCAGTCCACAGGCAGGGGATGTATCTGAGTTC.

This clonotype was seen more than once but under ten times. The J gene is TRBJ2-4, the V gene TRBV20-1; tentatively, D is TRBD1 or TRBD2 (5 bases each). The CDR3 is 13 residues long. Per the germline V gene, CDR1 is DFQATT and CDR2 is SNEGSKA (reference sequence). The V gene lost 6 bases and the J gene lost 9 bases, with 18 bases spanning the gap. The CDR3 loop reads CSAYITGGGIQYF. CDR3 sequence (DNA): TGCAGTGCCTATATCACAGGAGGTGGCATTCAGTACTTC.

The chain combines TRBV5-8 with TRBJ2-7; D may correspond to TRBD1 or TRBD2 (5 bases each). V was pared by 3 bases and J by 0 bases, with 16 bases between. The CDR3 consists of 16 residues. Germline-derived CDR1 and CDR2 are SGHTS and YDEGEE. CDR3 sequence reads: CASSWRPGRSSYEQYF. In nucleotides, the CDR3 is TGTGCCAGCAGCTGGAGGCCGGGACGTAGCTCCTACGAGCAGTACTTC.

V usage is TRBV2 and J usage is TRBJ2-2; tentatively, D is TRBD2 (6 bases). CDR1 is SNHLY, CDR2 FYNNEI, per germline. CDR3 size: 15 residues. Trimming shortened V by 7 bases and J by 3 bases, and 15 bases separated the two germline ends. CDR3 DNA sequence: TGTGCCAGCAACGGGGGAAAAGGGCACACCGGGGAGCTGTTTTTT. Its protein product is CASNGGKGHTGELFF.

This clonotype has a count of ten or more. CDR3 in amino acids: CASSVSSGLVRETQYF. CDR3 nucleotides: TGTGCCAGCAGCGTTAGTAGCGGGTTGGTCAGGGAGACCCAGTACTTC. V gene TRBV9 combines with J gene TRBJ2-5; 7 bases line up with TRBD2. The CDR3 runs 16 residues. J gave up 5 bases and V 2 bases, and 12 bases lay outside the gene matches. Germline CDR1 and CDR2: SGDLS and YYNGEE.

As regards this clonotype: Germline is not matched at one junction end, which may reflect a read error. The chain carries TRBV5-6 and TRBJ1-2; weak D call: TRBD1 (5 bases). Germline V gene lookup returns CDR1 SGHDT and CDR2 YYEEEE. This CDR3 is 11 amino acids long. CDR3 nucleotides: TGTGCCAGCAGCTCCGCCTGGGGCTACATCTTC. Residues: CASSSAWGYIF.

On this clonotype: The CDR3 does not close with the conserved phenylalanine or tryptophan, likely indicating a read error. The chain recombines TRBV5-1 with TRBJ2-7; 12 bases are shared with TRBD2. Germline V lookup: CDR1 SGHRS, CDR2 YFSETQ. The CDR3 runs to 15 residues. V dropped 3 bases and J dropped 7; count of bases not matched to a gene: 8. CDR3 sequence: CASSSMTSGSKEQYL. DNA of the CDR3: TGCGCCAGCAGCTCGATGACTAGCGGGAGCAAAGAGCAGTACCTC.

This chain links TRBV5-1 with TRBJ2-5; 9 nucleotides agree with TRBD2. The J call may be in error: the DNA end matches TRBJ2-1 better. The CDR3 has 15 amino acids. Per germline, CDR1 SGHRS and CDR2 YFSETQ. The CDR3 DNA follows: TGCGCCAGCAGCCCGCAGGGACTAGCCACAGAGACCCAGTTCTTC. Translation: CASSPQGLATETQFF.

This clonotype was seen at least ten times. The chain uses TRBV11-1 and TRBJ1-2; weak D call: TRBD1 (5 bases). The germline V and J ends were trimmed by 7 bases and 0 bases, with 12 bases remaining between them. The CDR3 totals 14 residues. Germline values: CDR1 SGHAT, CDR2 FQDESV (reference sequence). CDR3 nucleotides: TGTGCCAGCACCGTGCCAGGGTCTAACTATGGCTACACCTTC. This codes for CASTVPGSNYGYTF.

This clonotype was seen more than once but under ten times. This rearrangement joins TRBV6-1 to TRBJ2-4; 7 nucleotides line up with TRBD2. J lost 6 bases, V lost 5 bases, and 16 bases had no gene match. Germline V gives CDR1 MNHNS, CDR2 SASEGT. CDR3 length: 17 amino acids. The CDR3 nucleotides read TGTGCCAGCAGTTATGGGCTAGCGGTAGCGGGTGGAAACATTCAGTACTTC. Translated: CASSYGLAVAGGNIQYF.

This clonotype was seen only a few times. The rearrangement uses TRBV20-1 and TRBJ2-5; TRBD2 agrees at 16 bases. Looked up from germline, CDR1 is DFQATT and CDR2 is SNEGSKA (reference sequence). The CDR3 contains 18 residues. Trimming removed 5 bases from V and 5 bases from J; junction bases left unmatched: 14. The CDR3 reads CSAPTAGTSGRALETQYF. The CDR3 DNA reads TGCAGTGCTCCGACGGCCGGGACTAGCGGGAGGGCGTTGGAGACCCAGTACTTC.

The table lists this clonotype with many counts. The chain recombines TRBV5-4 with TRBJ2-1; 8 bases agree with TRBD1. The germline V gene encodes CDR1 SGHNT and CDR2 YYREEE (reference sequence). Trimming at V came to 4 bases and at J to 6 bases, leaving 9 bases not matched to a gene. This CDR3 is 15 amino acids long. The CDR3 nucleotides are TGTGCCAGCAGCCCCACAGGCGGACAGGGCAATGAGCAGTTCTTC. Its protein is CASSPTGGQGNEQFF.

This clonotype showed up many times. The chain recombines TRBV11-1 with TRBJ2-1; D is perhaps TRBD1 (6 bases). V was cut by 1 base and J by 8 bases, with 15 bases left in between. Germline CDR1 reads SGHAT; CDR2 reads FQDESV (reference sequence). The CDR3 is made up of 15 amino acids. CDR3 region: CASSLEGTSRDEQFF. In DNA, the CDR3 is TGTGCCAGCAGCTTAGAGGGGACAAGCCGGGATGAGCAGTTCTTC.

This sequence joins TRBV6-1 and TRBJ1-2; 12 bases line up with TRBD1. The germline V gene has CDR1 MNHNS and CDR2 SASEGT. The CDR3 length is 17 residues. J was trimmed by 3 bases and V by 4 bases; bases with no gene match: 9. CDR3 residues: CASSGRDRGRGDYGYTF. CDR3 bases: TGTGCCAGCAGTGGCAGGGACAGGGGGCGCGGGGACTATGGCTACACCTTC.

The CDR3 sequence: CASQTLWEQYF. Here the CDR3 DNA reads TGTGCCAGCCAAACCCTCTGGGAGCAGTACTTC. The V and J genes are TRBV6-1 and TRBJ2-7; D is unclear. CDR1 is MNHNS, CDR2 SASEGT, per germline. CDR3 length: 11 amino acids. Deletions cut 8 bases from V and 7 bases from J, with 12 bases between.

This clonotype was seen ten or more times. The V gene is TRBV7-8, the J gene TRBJ1-2; D unclear. This CDR3 has 13 amino acids. The germline V gene has CDR1 SGHVS and CDR2 FQNEAQ. Trimming pared 1 base from V and 2 bases from J, leaving 5 bases between. The CDR3 here is CASSLEKNYGYTF. CDR3 DNA: TGTGCCAGCAGCTTAGAGAAAAACTATGGCTACACCTTC.